These T cell receptor beta chains were read from a single sample in a study of T cell repertoires in cytomegalovirus infection. In TCRdb, the reads were re-called with MiXCR into one record per CDR3 protein. The table shows 300,000 or so distinct CDR3 sequences, with around 10% occurring only once. Sequencing input: PBMCs. Receptors originate from a human donor in good health (CMV status not recorded). Some clones in this sample may be carry-over from other donors' samples. The conserved cysteine and the conserved F or W are not part of the CDR3 here. The order of the fields is V gene, CDR3 protein.

V gene: TRBV2
CDR3 protein: ASSIGRYTGELF

V gene: TRBV4-3
CDR3 protein: ASSQDGHQPQH

V gene: TRBV11-2
CDR3 protein: ASSLNGIHTDTQY

V gene: TRBV7-9
CDR3 protein: ASSQLTGRTYNEQF

V gene: TRBV7-6
CDR3 protein: ASSLGPALGYGYT

V gene: TRBV5-1
CDR3 protein: ASSVEGLAIQETQY

V gene: TRBV12-3/TRBV12-4
CDR3 protein: ASSDRVIAE

V gene: TRBV20-1
CDR3 protein: SAPGAGDTQY

V gene: TRBV2
CDR3 protein: ASSEIRGETQY

V gene: TRBV7-2
CDR3 protein: ASSLVPGTPYEQY